What follows are 10 T cell receptor beta chains derived from one specimen sequenced in a study of T cell responses to AZD1222 COVID-19 vaccine. Sequencing used immunoSEQ multiplex PCR; TCRdb keeps in-frame clones, though not all of them. The repertoire consists of approximately 150,000 clones, with around 92% occurring once and the leading ten covering 1.2% to 1.5%. The sample here was peripheral blood, taken on day 0 of AZD1222 vaccination. Receptor source: an adult in good health.

The chain combines TRBV18 with TRBJ2-7; TRBD2 matches 8 bases. The trim removed 6 bases at V and 2 bases at J, leaving 9 bases unmatched. Germline CDR1 is KGHSH and CDR2 is LQKENI. CDR3 size: 15 residues. The CDR3: CASSGSGLGTYEQYF. CDR3 bases: TGTGCCAGCTCGGGATCGGGACTAGGGACCTACGAGCAGTACTTC. Based on the CDR3 plus reference TRBV18 and TRBJ2-7, the full variable domain is NAGVMQNPRHLVRRRGQEARLRCSPMKGHSHVYWYRQLPEEGLKFMVYLQKENIIDESGMPKERFSAEFPKEGPSILRIQQVVRGDSAAYFCASSGSGLGTYEQYFGPGTRLTVT.

This clone appeared once. The chain recombines TRBV30 with TRBJ1-2, with D perhaps matching TRBD1 (5 bases). Germline V lookup: CDR1 GTSNPN, CDR2 SVGIG (reference sequence). Trimming left V 3 bases short and J 7 bases short, with 9 bases between. The CDR3 runs 11 residues. For the CDR3, the DNA is TGTGCCTGGAGGGGGCGCGCTGGCTACACCTTC. It codes for CAWRGRAGYTF. Together with reference TRBV30 and TRBJ1-2, the CDR3 gives the full variable domain: SQTIHQWPATLVQPVGSPLSLECTVEGTSNPNLYWYRQAAGRGLQLLFYSVGIGQISSEVPQNLSASRPQDRQFILSSKKLLLSDSGFYLCAWRGRAGYTFGSGTRLTVV.

This chain joins TRBV18 and TRBJ2-7; possibly TRBD1 for D (5 bases). The CDR3 runs 13 residues. Germline CDR1 is KGHSH and CDR2 is LQKENI. V was clipped by 3 bases and J by 5 bases, with 11 bases between them. For the CDR3, the DNA is TGTGCCAGCTCACCGGGCAGGGCGCACGAGCAGTACTTC. Encoded protein: CASSPGRAHEQYF.

The V call is TRBV13, the J call TRBJ1-5; TRBD1 is a possible D gene (5 bases). Germline V gene lookup returns CDR1 PRHDT and CDR2 FYEKMQ (reference sequence). The CDR3 has 12 residues. The V and J ends lost 4 bases and 7 bases respectively, with 8 bases between them. The CDR3 DNA follows: TGTGCCAGCAGCTCGGGGGGGCAGCCCCAGCATTTT. Translation: CASSSGGQPQHF.

The V gene is TRBV15, the J gene TRBJ1-5; D is unclear. The CDR3 has 14 residues. Germline V gene sequence: CDR1 LNHNV, CDR2 YYDKDF (reference sequence). The V gene lost 1 base and the J gene lost 7 bases, with 11 bases spanning the gap. CDR3 in amino acids: CATSRAIGGQPQHF. The DNA of the CDR3 is TGTGCCACCAGCAGAGCGATTGGAGGGCAGCCCCAGCATTTT.

The chain combines TRBV18 with TRBJ2-4; the match to TRBD2 covers 10 bases. This CDR3 has 17 residues. The V segment lost 0 bases and the J segment 3 bases; nucleotides outside the gene matches: 5. In germline, CDR1 is KGHSH, CDR2 LQKENI. CDR3 in amino acids: CASSPPLLAGVKNIQYF. CDR3 DNA sequence: TGTGCCAGCTCACCACCGCTGCTAGCGGGAGTCAAAAACATTCAGTACTTC.

This clone has more than one count but fewer than ten. This sequence joins TRBV3-1 (or the pseudogene TRBV3-2) and TRBJ1-1; D remains unclear. Trimming pared 1 base from V and 2 bases from J, leaving 5 bases between. Germline CDR1 reads LGHDT; CDR2 reads YNNKEL (reference sequence). The CDR3 runs 13 residues. CDR3 nucleotides: TGTGCCAGCAGCCAAGGGTTCAACACTGAAGCTTTCTTT. Its protein is CASSQGFNTEAFF.

The chain combines TRBV5-1 with TRBJ1-1; D possibly corresponds to TRBD1 (5 bases). In germline, CDR1 is SGHRS, CDR2 YFSETQ. The CDR3 loop spans 13 amino acids. Trimming removed 4 bases from V and 1 base from J, with 8 bases in between. The DNA of the CDR3 is TGCGCCAGCAGCACTCAGGGGAACACTGAAGCTTTCTTT. This encodes CASSTQGNTEAFF.

The chain joins TRBV6-5 to TRBJ2-6; 8 bases line up with TRBD1. The trim removed 7 bases at V and 2 bases at J, leaving 4 bases unmatched. CDR1 is MNHEY, CDR2 SVGAGI, per germline. CDR3 size: 15 residues. The CDR3 nucleotides are TGTGCCAGCAAGGACAGGGCGACTGGGGCCAACGTCCTGACTTTC. It yields the protein CASKDRATGANVLTF.

V and J are TRBV7-3 and TRBJ2-1; 10 nucleotides align to TRBD2. V shed 5 bases and J 11 bases; nucleotides not matched to a gene: 15. CDR1 and CDR2 from the germline V gene are SGHTA and FQGTGA. CDR3 length equals 16 residues. This CDR3 reads CASSPQGLAQPEKQFF. CDR3 nucleotide sequence: TGTGCCAGCAGCCCCCAGGGACTAGCGCAGCCCGAGAAGCAGTTCTTC.